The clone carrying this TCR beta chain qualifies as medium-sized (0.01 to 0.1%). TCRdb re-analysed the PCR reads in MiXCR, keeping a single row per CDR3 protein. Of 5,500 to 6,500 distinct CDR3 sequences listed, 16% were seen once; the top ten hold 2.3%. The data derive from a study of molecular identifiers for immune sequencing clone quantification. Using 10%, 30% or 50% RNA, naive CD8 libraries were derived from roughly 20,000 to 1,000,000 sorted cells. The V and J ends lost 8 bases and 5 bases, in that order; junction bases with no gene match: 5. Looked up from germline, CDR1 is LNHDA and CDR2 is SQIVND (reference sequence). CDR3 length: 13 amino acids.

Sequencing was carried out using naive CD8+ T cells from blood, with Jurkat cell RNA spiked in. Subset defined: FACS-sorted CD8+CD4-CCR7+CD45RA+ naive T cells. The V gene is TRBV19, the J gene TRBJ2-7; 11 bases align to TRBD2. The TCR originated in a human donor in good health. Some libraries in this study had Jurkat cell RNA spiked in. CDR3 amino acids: CASGPTSGNEQYF. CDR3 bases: TGTGCCAGTGGGCCGACTAGCGGGAACGAGCAGTACTTC.